These 22 T cell receptor beta chains came from one sample sequenced in a study of cytomegalovirus exposure and HLA in healthy donors. This PCR relied on a set of 60 Vbeta primers and 13 Jbeta primers. The repertoire was sequenced with immunoSEQ multiplex PCR; TCRdb's copy has only in-frame clones and lacks some. This table has 100,000 to 150,000 clones, around 70% appearing once. The sample comprised PBMCs. The receptors derive from a woman between 40 and 50 years old in good health and CMV-seronegative.

This clone has more than one count but fewer than ten. The rearrangement links TRBV6-4 to TRBJ2-7; no clear D. This CDR3 is built from 15 residues. Trimming stripped 3 bases from V and 2 bases from J, with 14 bases between. The V gene's germline CDR1 is MRHNA and CDR2 SNTAGT. The CDR3 sequence: CASSEFSGPTYEQYF. In DNA, the CDR3 is TGTGCCAGCAGTGAGTTTTCCGGTCCAACCTACGAGCAGTACTTC.

The rearrangement links TRBV9 to TRBJ1-2; 12 nucleotides agree with TRBD1. Germline-derived CDR1 and CDR2 are SGDLS and YYNGEE. V lost 5 bases and J lost 4; bases outside the gene matches: 12. The CDR3 sequence is 17 residues long. CDR3 in DNA: TGTGCCAGCAGAGTATGGGGACAGGGGGCGTCCGGCTATGGCTACACCTTC. Encoded protein: CASRVWGQGASGYGYTF. The whole variable domain, remainder taken from reference TRBV9 and TRBJ1-2, is DSGVTQTPKHLITATGQRVTLRCSPRSGDLSVYWYQQSLDQGLQFLIQYYNGEERAKGNILERFSAQQFPDLHSELNLSSLELGDSALYFCASRVWGQGASGYGYTFGSGTRLTVV.

The chain links TRBV10-2 to TRBJ2-1; 12 bases fit TRBD2. The germline V gene has CDR1 WSHSY and CDR2 SAAADI. V shed 7 bases and J 9 bases; nucleotides not matched to a gene: 7. The length of the CDR3 is 14 residues. The CDR3 loop reads CASIPSGGAGEQFF. The CDR3 DNA is TGCGCCAGCATACCTAGCGGGGGGGCGGGTGAGCAGTTCTTC.

The V and J genes are TRBV11-2 and TRBJ1-5, with D hard to call. The germline V gene has CDR1 SGHAT and CDR2 FQNNGV. The CDR3 consists of 14 residues. V gave up 5 bases and J gave up 0 bases, with 8 bases separating them. CDR3 sequence (DNA): TGTGCCAGCAGCGAGGGCCTTAGCAATCAGCCCCAGCATTTT. Protein product: CASSEGLSNQPQHF.

J is TRBJ1-1 and V is TRBV28; D might be TRBD1 (6 bases). The length of the CDR3 is 13 residues. Germline CDR1 MDHEN, CDR2 SYDVKM. V lost 3 bases, J lost 6 bases, and 11 bases lay in between. This CDR3 reads CASSFDRIPEAFF. The CDR3 bases are TGTGCCAGCAGTTTCGACAGGATCCCTGAAGCTTTCTTT.

This CDR3 is CASSLSAFQTTGELFF. In DNA form, the CDR3 reads TGTGCCAGCAGCCTATCAGCTTTTCAGACAACCGGGGAGCTGTTTTTT. The chain carries TRBV4-2 and TRBJ2-2; no firm D call. V shed 4 bases and J shed 5 bases, with 17 bases lying between them. From germline, CDR1 is LGHNA and CDR2 YNFKEQ. This CDR3 has 16 residues.

The chain uses TRBV5-6 and TRBJ1-2; D is unclear. V dropped 4 bases and J dropped 6 bases, with 13 bases sitting between them. CDR1 is SGHDT, CDR2 YYEEEE, per germline. The CDR3 extends over 13 amino acids. In DNA, the CDR3 is TGTGCCAGCAGCCTGTTGTTTACGGATGGCTACACCTTC. Residues: CASSLLFTDGYTF.

In this sample, this clone turned up once. This chain connects TRBV7-2 to TRBJ2-7; 9 nucleotides align to TRBD1. The trim removed 4 bases at V and 9 bases at J, leaving 10 bases unmatched. Per the germline V gene, CDR1 is SGHTA and CDR2 is FQGNSA. The CDR3 sequence is 14 residues long. The CDR3 here is CASSSGQGQGGQYF. In DNA, the CDR3 is TGTGCCAGCAGCTCGGGACAGGGCCAAGGGGGGCAGTACTTC.

J is TRBJ1-2 and V is TRBV4-3; D possibly corresponds to TRBD1 (5 bases). Germline V gene sequence: CDR1 LGHNA, CDR2 YSLEER. This CDR3 spans 15 amino acids. V lost 0 bases and J 7 bases, leaving 15 bases between the germline ends. CDR3 nucleotides: TGCGCCAGCAGCCAAGATCCGCAGGGTGGAGCTGGCTACACCTTC. This translates into CASSQDPQGGAGYTF.

This rearrangement joins TRBV30 to TRBJ2-3; 7 bases are a match to TRBD2. The CDR3 length is 13 residues. V was pared by 8 bases and J by 2 bases, with 7 bases of the junction left unmatched. In germline, CDR1 is GTSNPN, CDR2 SVGIG (reference sequence). The chain's CDR3 is CALASGNTDTQYF. The CDR3 coding sequence is TGTGCCCTAGCTAGCGGAAACACAGATACGCAGTATTTT.

The rearrangement uses TRBV9 and TRBJ2-3; 8 bases map to TRBD1. The CDR3 has 14 residues. Per germline, CDR1 SGDLS and CDR2 YYNGEE. The V and J ends lost 9 bases and 4 bases, in that order; junction bases with no gene match: 10. The CDR3 sequence is CATQTGVGADTQYF. The DNA for the CDR3 is TGTGCCACCCAGACAGGGGTTGGGGCAGATACGCAGTATTTT.

This clone was seen a handful of times. CDR3 residues: CASSARASAFF. Written as DNA, the CDR3 is TGCGCCAGCAGTGCCAGGGCGTCTGCTTTCTTT. This sequence joins TRBV10-2 and TRBJ1-1; a weak D match, TRBD1 (5 bases). This CDR3 contains 11 residues. Per the germline V gene, CDR1 is WSHSY and CDR2 is SAAADI. V was clipped by 4 bases and J by 11 bases, with 11 bases between them.

This clone has just a few counts. The CDR3 spells CASSPNLGQATEKLFF. The CDR3 DNA reads TGTGCCAGCAGCCCGAACTTAGGACAGGCGACTGAAAAACTGTTTTTT. The rearrangement uses TRBV7-9 and TRBJ1-4; 7 bases fit TRBD1. The ends lost 5 bases at V and 7 bases at J; junction bases unmatched: 13. CDR3 length: 16 amino acids. The germline gives CDR1 SEHNR, CDR2 FQNEAQ (reference sequence).

A few counts support this clone. This chain links TRBV29-1 with TRBJ1-5; D is undetermined. The CDR3 contains 13 residues. CDR1 is SQVTM and CDR2 is ANQGSEA in the germline V gene. V was trimmed by 2 bases and J by 5 bases, leaving 10 bases between them. The CDR3 nucleotides are TGCAGCGTTGAAACGGGGTTTGATCAGCCCCAGCATTTT. Translation gives CSVETGFDQPQHF.

This clone has more than one count but fewer than ten. V and J are TRBV11-2 and TRBJ2-3; weak D call: TRBD2 (5 bases). There are 15 residues in the CDR3. V was trimmed by 3 bases and J by 5 bases, leaving 15 bases between them. Germline V gives CDR1 SGHAT, CDR2 FQNNGV. The CDR3 loop is CASSFPRGVVDTQYF. The CDR3 DNA reads as TGTGCCAGCAGCTTCCCCCGGGGAGTCGTAGATACGCAGTATTTT.

The chain carries TRBV11-2 and TRBJ1-3, with D perhaps TRBD1 (6 bases). Trimming stripped 1 base from V and 0 bases from J, with 7 bases between. CDR1 and CDR2 (germline): SGHAT, FQNNGV. The CDR3 is 15 residues long. As DNA, the CDR3 is TGTGCCAGCAGCTTAGGGGACAACTCTGGAAACACCATATATTTT. This codes for CASSLGDNSGNTIYF.

The chain is built from TRBV6-1 and TRBJ1-5; tentative D call: TRBD1 (6 bases). The CDR3 loop spans 15 amino acids. Per germline, CDR1 MNHNS and CDR2 SASEGT. Trimming took off 8 bases at V and 2 bases at J, with 16 bases between the two ends. The DNA of the CDR3 is TGTGCCAGCTACGGCGGGGGGGCAGGCAATCAGCCCCAGCATTTT. It translates to CASYGGGAGNQPQHF.

The chain uses TRBV6-4 and TRBJ2-1, with D tentatively TRBD1 (6 bases). Germline-derived CDR1 and CDR2 are MRHNA and SNTAGT. V lost 4 bases and J lost 7, with 11 bases in between. The length of the CDR3 is 13 residues. The CDR3 sequence is CASSAGQLNEQFF. The DNA for the CDR3 is TGTGCCAGCAGTGCCGGACAGTTGAATGAGCAGTTCTTC.

This clone was recorded only once. The chain carries TRBV5-8 and TRBJ2-5; 7 positions match TRBD2. The CDR3 runs to 15 residues. Germline V gene lookup returns CDR1 SGHTS and CDR2 YDEGEE. J was trimmed by 4 bases and V by 4 bases; bases with no gene match: 10. CDR3 DNA sequence: TGTGCCAGCAGCCTAAGCGGGGTTAAAGGAGAGACCCAGTACTTC. The encoded protein is CASSLSGVKGETQYF.

V gene TRBV5-1 combines with J gene TRBJ2-2; D may be TRBD2 (5 bases). Germline loops: CDR1 SGHRS, CDR2 YFSETQ. The ends were cut back, 0 bases at V and 6 bases at J, with 12 bases in the middle. The length of the CDR3 is 15 residues. CDR3 sequence (DNA): TGCGCCAGCAGCTTGGATAGGGAGAATGCCGGGGAGCTGTTTTTT. It codes for CASSLDRENAGELFF. The full variable domain, its missing parts supplied by reference TRBV5-1 and TRBJ2-2, is KAGVTQTPRYLIKTRGQQVTLSCSPISGHRSVSWYQQTPGQGLQFLFEYFSETQRNKGNFPGRFSGRQFSNSRSEMNVSTLELGDSALYLCASSLDRENAGELFFGEGSRLTVL.

The chain employs TRBV25-1 and TRBJ2-7; 9 bases match TRBD2. The CDR3 totals 15 residues. The germline CDR1 and CDR2 sequences are MGHDK and SYGVNS. V dropped 1 base and J dropped 4; count of bases not matched to a gene: 5. CDR3 region: CASSEFLAGKYEQYF. Written as DNA, the CDR3 is TGTGCCAGCAGTGAATTTCTAGCGGGAAAATACGAGCAGTACTTC.

This clone was seen only once. The chain is built from TRBV21-1 and TRBJ1-2. TRBV21-1 is shown as a pseudogene. The CDR3 runs to 10 residues. The DNA for the CDR3 is TGTGCCAGCAGCAAAGTCGGGTACACCTTC. Translated, it gives CASSKVGYTF.